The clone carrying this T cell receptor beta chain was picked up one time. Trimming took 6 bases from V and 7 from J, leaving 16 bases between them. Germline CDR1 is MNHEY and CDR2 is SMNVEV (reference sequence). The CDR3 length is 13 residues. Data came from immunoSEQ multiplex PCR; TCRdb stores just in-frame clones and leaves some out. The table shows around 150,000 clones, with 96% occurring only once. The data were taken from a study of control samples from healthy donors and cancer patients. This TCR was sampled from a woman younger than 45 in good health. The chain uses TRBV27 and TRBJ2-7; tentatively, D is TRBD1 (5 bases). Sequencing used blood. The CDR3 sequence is CASRPTVLREQYF. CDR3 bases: TGTGCCAGCAGACCGACAGTTCTACGGGAGCAGTACTTC.